The clone carrying this T cell receptor (beta chain) was picked up many times. Its antigen is as yet unknown. These data are taken from a study of response to subunit inactivated influenza vaccine. The study, taken as a whole, reports: Each seasonal influenza vaccination recruits few new T cells, the authors suggested.

TCRdb itself ran the RT-PCR reads through MiXCR, one entry per CDR3 protein. The data show about 160,000 distinct CDR3 sequences, with about a tenth seen just once and 9.5% to 15% held by the top ten. Sequenced here: non-naive T cells sorted from PBMCs, sampled about 40 days after vaccination. The clonotype comes from a man aged 45 to 65 who received an inactivated influenza vaccine.

CDR3 sequence: CASSLIAGGRTGELFF. The CDR3 bases are TGTGCCAGCAGCCTCATAGCGGGGGGGCGCACCGGGGAGCTGTTTTTT. The chain combines TRBV7-8 with TRBJ2-2; TRBD2 agrees at 11 bases. Germline CDR1 is SGHVS and CDR2 is FQNEAQ. The CDR3 has 16 residues. J was trimmed by 4 bases and V by 5 bases; bases with no gene match: 6.